This TCR beta chain was found in a study of cytomegalovirus exposure and HLA in healthy donors (dated by TCRdb to about 2017). General notes on the study: In an earlier analysis of approximately 500 of the donors, less than 350 Gb of sequence data and 95 million to 130 million unique TCR beta sequences from roughly 180 million T cells were reported. An early release that covered approximately 600 HLA-typed donors contained approximately 300 gigabases of sequencing data and tens of millions of unique TCR sequences. Among the approximately 420 genotyped donors, around 81% belonged to the genetic ancestry cluster associated with self-reported Caucasian donors. The study aimed to test whether cataloging public T cell receptors could reveal signatures of past pathogen exposure. The T cell repertoires of around 670 subjects were profiled by immunosequencing and related to cytomegalovirus serostatus. A separate validation cohort of approximately 120 different subjects was used in addition to the roughly 670-subject first cohort. To predict cytomegalovirus infection status, the study brought together high-throughput TCR immunosequencing, statistical association of individual TCRs with disease status, and machine learning. A later analysis re-analyzed previously published TCR beta repertoires from roughly 690 donors and added high-resolution HLA genotyping to study TCR occurrence patterns. In the later analysis, no new phenotypic data were used to find candidate immune exposures; instead, reliance was placed on TCR beta sequences and their occurrence across donors. An earlier analysis of some 500 of the donors used high-throughput TCR beta sequencing to judge whether each TCR beta V gene segment behaved as functional or pseudogenic. Donor age, sex, ethnicity and CMV serostatus were compiled alongside the repertoire data. A later genetic analysis took genome-wide SNP genotypes for 398 of the 666 donors and used that subset as a discovery cohort. All discovery cohort repertoires had been generated using a single sequencing platform. HLA typing included class I and class II loci at four-digit resolution. Typing coverage differed by locus: A, B, C, DRB1 and DQB1 were typed in roughly 620-630 donors, DQA1 in about 550, DPA1 in roughly 590, and DPB1 in around 490. Several DR-DQ haplotypes were handled as single units for association and clustering, since linkage in the cohort was strong. On average, around 240,000 unique TCR beta nucleotide sequences were sequenced per donor among fewer than 500 genotyped donors of the cohort, with about 17% of those sequences being non-productive. Overall study results and their limits: V-gene and J-gene trimming of TCR beta chains was associated with a missense DCLRE1C variant in a later genetic analysis, and the association was replicated in an independent cohort. A group of highly shared sequence variants was considered likely to be a technical artifact of the sequencing pipeline. Most TCR sequences were seen in very few donors, while some public TCRs were found in many individuals. The classifier was reported to diagnose cytomegalovirus status with high specificity and sensitivity in both the original and validation cohorts. In an earlier analysis of around 500 of the donors, most TCR beta V segments appeared in productive rearrangements about 87% or about 30% of the time, broadly matching IMGT annotations. Assigning TCR associations to individual alleles was difficult when HLA alleles, especially DR and DQ, strongly co-occurred. A few of the identified cytomegalovirus-associated TCR beta chains were confirmed in vitro to be specific for cytomegalovirus antigens. According to a later analysis, parvovirus B19, influenza, CMV and Epstein-Barr virus appeared linked to several top co-occurrence clusters. Roughly uniform sequencing depth across donors was assumed in presence/absence analyses, although this assumption may not hold. According to a later analysis, TCR association rates differed among HLA loci, with DRB1 alleles showing the most associated TCRs and HLA-C alleles showing the fewest. At a false discovery rate of 0.05, a later analysis linked under 20,000 TCR beta sequences to specific HLA alleles. Some IMGT-functional V segments, including TRBV6-2 and TRBV6-3, could not be told apart with the 87-base-pair reads, so those segments were excluded. According to a later analysis, most CMV-associated TCR beta chains appeared to be HLA-restricted, and the HLA associations seemed to be driven largely by CMV exposure. Linkage disequilibrium might explain the correlated functional status among segregating V segments, but an unknown experimental factor could not be ruled out. Because HLA typing was missing for some donors at each locus, association tests included only the typed subset. The authors suggested that the approach could potentially be generalized to other disease states and immunological phenotypes. The only immune exposure information available for the cohort was CMV serostatus. Compared with equally common non-associated chains, HLA-associated TCR beta chains in a later analysis were more clonally expanded and had lower generation probabilities. Roughly 15 rarely observed V segments, including chromosome 9 orphons, were excluded from the earlier analysis of about 500 of the donors because counts were too low. According to a later genetic analysis, donors in an Asian-associated ancestry cluster had fewer N-insertions in productive TCRs than the roughly 670-donor mean. In this cohort, only TCR beta chains were sequenced, and detectable features were limited by the absence of alpha or paired-chain data. The study listed 164 TCR beta chains as associated with cytomegalovirus. A further reported finding was that TCR beta sequences accurately predicted the HLA-A and HLA-B alleles for most subjects in the first cohort.

The junction carries 11 bases between V and J, which are trimmed by 5 bases and 0 bases respectively. Taken from the germline V gene, the CDR1 and CDR2 loops are KGHSH and LQKENI. The CDR3, from cysteine to phenylalanine, totals 15 residues. CDR3 DNA is the only sequence kept; it has 45 bases, read in frame from the first base. Concerning this clone itself: Its binding antigen is unknown.

The cohort comprised approximately 700 healthy bone marrow donors. At the time of sampling, every cohort member was nominally healthy, though immune exposures that went unrecorded were likely present. The donor was CMV seronegative and was included in the group of about 350 seronegative cohort members. Each donor provided a peripheral blood sample, and peripheral blood mononuclear cells were used for TCR beta sequencing. Genomic DNA extraction from the blood cell samples was performed with the Qiagen DNeasy Blood Extraction Kit. The method was the immunoSEQ multiplex PCR assay. The multiplex PCR relied on a mix of 60 forward primers for TCR Vbeta segments and 13 reverse primers for TCR Jbeta segments. The CDR3 region of rearranged TCR beta genes was amplified from genomic DNA with a multiplex PCR assay. The Illumina HiSeq System was used to sequence the amplified TCR beta libraries as 87-base-pair reads. The original methods were these. Across the 666 repertoires, a later analysis counted 80 million or so unique TCR beta chains, around 11 million of which were shared by at least two donors. A nearest-neighbor algorithm error-corrected the raw reads and collapsed the reads into unique sequences, merging closely related sequences to remove PCR and sequencing errors. CDR3 sequences were aligned to IMGT reference sequences to assign V, D and J gene segments. Each retained sequence needed at least a six-nucleotide match to both a V gene segment and a J gene segment. A rearrangement was called productive if the CDR3 had no stop codons and remained in frame with V and J, and every other rearrangement was called non-productive. Following IMGT convention, CDR3 was defined as the stretch from the second conserved V-encoded cysteine up to the conserved J-encoded phenylalanine. The earlier analysis of 500 to 600 of the donors excluded sequences that lacked an unambiguous match to a single V gene segment. An earlier analysis of approximately 590 of the donors classified V segments as functional when productive rearrangements were above 56.7% and as segregating when the standard deviation between donors was above 5%. A statistical classification framework was built to diagnose cytomegalovirus status from the catalog of TCR beta chain sequences. A later analysis assigned V and J genes by comparing TCR nucleotide sequences with IMGT/GENE-DB human TR gene sequences. The TCRdist pipeline was used in a later analysis to assign CDR3 sequences and most-parsimonious VDJ recombination scenarios. A later analysis defined each TCR beta chain by its CDR3 amino acid sequence plus V-gene family, and excluded reads lacking a unique V-gene family. In a later analysis, 500 to 700 highly shared, low-generation-probability nucleotide sequences were removed to address suspected cross-contamination and a sequencing artifact. For each public chain, a later analysis derived a clonal expansion index from normalized ranks of inferred template counts within each repertoire. In a later analysis, generation probabilities were computed using a VDJ recombination model fitted to out-of-frame rearrangements, and the results were checked against IGoR. In a later analysis, hypergeometric tests were used to score TCR-TCR, TCR-HLA and TCR-CMV co-occurrence, with a repertoire-size bias correction applied to TCR pairs. In a later analysis, false discovery rates were estimated by permuting HLA or CMV assignments 20 times. In a later analysis, co-occurring TCRs were grouped using DBSCAN, with TCRdist sequence similarity added in when clustering inside HLA-allele-positive subsets. For co-occurrence clustering, repertoires with fewer than 30,000 or more than 120,000 public chains were excluded, along with a handful of repertoires with anomalous nucleotide sharing. The table was pulled from immuneACCESS by TCRdb, which kept in-frame rearrangements only. Such tables lose some clones; where checked, under half of the loss comes from unresolved V genes, and the rest has no known cause. The V and J calls and clone size were taken over from that table, and D and trimming were inferred from the DNA. This sample's table lists 50,000 to 70,000 clones. The ten most abundant clones make up less than 4.5% of the sample.

The clonotype was recovered from a woman between 18 and 30 years old in good health and CMV-seronegative. The sequenced sample was PBMCs. Rearrangement joined TRBV18 to TRBJ1-3; the D segment could be TRBD1, given 6 matching bases. The DNA sequence is as follows: TGTGCCAGCTCATCGGGACAAACCTCTGGAAACACCATATATTTT. Its protein reads: CASSSGQTSGNTIYF.